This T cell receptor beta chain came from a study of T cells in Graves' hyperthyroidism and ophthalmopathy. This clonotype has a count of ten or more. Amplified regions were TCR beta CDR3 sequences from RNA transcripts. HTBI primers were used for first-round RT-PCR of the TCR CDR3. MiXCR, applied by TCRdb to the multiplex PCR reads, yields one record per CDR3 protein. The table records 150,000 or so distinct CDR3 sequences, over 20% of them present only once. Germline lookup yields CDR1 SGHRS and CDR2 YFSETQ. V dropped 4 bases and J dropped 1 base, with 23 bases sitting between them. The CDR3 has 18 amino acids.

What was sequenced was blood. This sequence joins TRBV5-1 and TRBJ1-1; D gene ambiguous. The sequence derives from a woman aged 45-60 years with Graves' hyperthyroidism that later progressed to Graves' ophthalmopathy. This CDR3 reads CASSPRGRSRNANTEAFF. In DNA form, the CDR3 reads TGCGCCAGCAGCCCCAGAGGGCGGAGCCGGAATGCGAACACTGAAGCTTTCTTT.